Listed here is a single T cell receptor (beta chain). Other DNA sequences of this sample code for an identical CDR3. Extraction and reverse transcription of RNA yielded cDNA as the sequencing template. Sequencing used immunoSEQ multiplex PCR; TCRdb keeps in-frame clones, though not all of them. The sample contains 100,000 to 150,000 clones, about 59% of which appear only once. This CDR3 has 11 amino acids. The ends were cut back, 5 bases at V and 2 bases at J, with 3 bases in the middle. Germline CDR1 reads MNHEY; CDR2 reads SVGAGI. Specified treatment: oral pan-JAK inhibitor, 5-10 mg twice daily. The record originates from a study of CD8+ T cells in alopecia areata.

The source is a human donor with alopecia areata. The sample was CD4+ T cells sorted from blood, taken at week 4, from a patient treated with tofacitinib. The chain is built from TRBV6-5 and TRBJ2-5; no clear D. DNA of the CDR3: TGTGCCAGCAGTCGACAAGAGACCCAGTACTTC. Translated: CASSRQETQYF.